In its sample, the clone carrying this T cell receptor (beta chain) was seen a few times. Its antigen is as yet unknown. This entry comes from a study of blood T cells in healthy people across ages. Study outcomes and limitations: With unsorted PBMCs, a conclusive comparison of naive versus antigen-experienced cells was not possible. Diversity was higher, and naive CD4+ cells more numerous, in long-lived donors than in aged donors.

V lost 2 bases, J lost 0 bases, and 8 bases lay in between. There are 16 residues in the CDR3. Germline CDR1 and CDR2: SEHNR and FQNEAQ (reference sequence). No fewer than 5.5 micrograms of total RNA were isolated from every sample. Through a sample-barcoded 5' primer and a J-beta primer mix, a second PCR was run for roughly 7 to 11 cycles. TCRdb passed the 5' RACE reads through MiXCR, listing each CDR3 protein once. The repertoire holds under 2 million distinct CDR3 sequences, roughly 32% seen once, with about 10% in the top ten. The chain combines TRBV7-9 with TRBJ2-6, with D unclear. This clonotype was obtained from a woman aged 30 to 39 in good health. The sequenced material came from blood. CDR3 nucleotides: TGTGCCAGCAGCTTAATCAGCTCCTCTGGGGCCAACGTCCTGACTTTC. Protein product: CASSLISSSGANVLTF. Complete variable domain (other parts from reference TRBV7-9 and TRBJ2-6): DTGVSQNPRHKITKRGQNVTFRCDPISEHNRLYWYRQTLGQGPEFLTYFQNEAQLEKSRLLSDRFSAERPKGSFSTLEIQRTEQGDSAMYLCASSLISSSGANVLTFGAGSRLTVL.